The 28 T cell receptor beta chains listed next were all sequenced from one sample in a study of OX40 agonist ivuxolimab in advanced cancers. Assay used: immunoSEQ multiplex PCR; TCRdb lists only in-frame clones, some missing. The sample holds 55,000 or so clones, about 86% seen once. Sequencing was performed on CD4+ or CD8+ T cells sorted from blood, taken in a trial of the OX40 agonist ivuxolimab. The receptors were sampled from an adult with an advanced solid tumor such as melanoma, head and neck, liver or kidney cancer.

The V call is TRBV10-2, the J call TRBJ1-5, with D possibly matching TRBD1 (5 bases). Germline lookup yields CDR1 WSHSY and CDR2 SAAADI. CDR3 length: 15 amino acids. Trimming took 6 bases from V and 2 from J, leaving 14 bases between them. For the CDR3, the DNA is TGCGCCAGCAGGGCAGGGATGTTGGGCAATCAGCCCCAGCATTTT. It is translated as CASRAGMLGNQPQHF.

This chain uses TRBV6-5 with TRBJ2-7; the match to TRBD1 covers 9 bases. This CDR3 contains 15 residues. V lost 6 bases and J lost 3; bases outside the gene matches: 9. The V gene's germline CDR1 is MNHEY and CDR2 SVGAGI. CDR3: CASSTPWGQGYEQYF. CDR3 nucleotide sequence: TGTGCCAGCAGCACCCCGTGGGGACAGGGCTACGAGCAGTACTTC.

The V gene is TRBV7-2, the J gene TRBJ2-1, with D possibly called TRBD1 or TRBD2 (6 bases each). Trimming shortened V by 5 bases and J by 0 bases, and 17 bases separated the two germline ends. CDR1 is SGHTA and CDR2 is FQGNSA in the germline V gene. This CDR3 comprises 17 residues. CDR3 residues: CASSPSRGRSSYNEQFF. CDR3 coding DNA: TGTGCCAGCAGCCCATCACGGGGGCGGAGCTCCTACAATGAGCAGTTCTTC.

The CDR3 DNA sequence: TGTGCCAGCAGCAAAGGGGATCTGAACCGTAACTATGGCTACACCTTC. Its translation: CASSKGDLNRNYGYTF. The rearrangement uses TRBV21-1 and TRBJ1-2. TRBV21-1 is a pseudogene locus. The CDR3 is 16 residues long.

The chain couples TRBV29-1 to TRBJ1-2; D not resolved. This CDR3 contains 12 residues. The V end lost 3 bases, the J end lost 3 bases, and 8 bases lay between the germline ends. CDR1 and CDR2 (germline): SQVTM, ANQGSEA. CDR3 protein: CSVDKEDYGYTF. The CDR3 nucleotides read TGCAGCGTTGACAAGGAGGACTATGGCTACACCTTC.

This chain uses TRBV5-1 with TRBJ2-3; TRBD2 is a possible D gene (5 bases). The CDR3 runs 13 residues. The V gene lost 3 bases and the J gene lost 5 bases, with 10 bases spanning the gap. Germline values: CDR1 SGHRS, CDR2 YFSETQ. The CDR3 bases are TGCGCCAGCAGCTCGGTCGGGGAAGATACGCAGTATTTT. Its translation is CASSSVGEDTQYF.

This chain uses TRBV6-4 with TRBJ1-6, with TRBD1 as a possible D gene (5 bases). The CDR3 covers 17 residues. The ends were cut back, 0 bases at V and 3 bases at J, with 12 bases in the middle. Germline lookup yields CDR1 MRHNA and CDR2 SNTAGT. CDR3 sequence (DNA): TGTGCCAGCAGTGACTCGCTGGGGCCTATCTATAATTCACCCCTCCACTTT. Its protein product is CASSDSLGPIYNSPLHF.

This chain links TRBV9 with TRBJ2-5; weak D call: TRBD1 (5 bases). Germline V gene sequence: CDR1 SGDLS, CDR2 YYNGEE. V dropped 3 bases and J dropped 5 bases, with 14 bases sitting between them. The CDR3 has 14 amino acids. CDR3 sequence (DNA): TGTGCCAGCAGCGCAAGCAGGGTCGGTGAGACCCAGTACTTC. It is translated as CASSASRVGETQYF.

The chain joins TRBV11-2 to TRBJ1-3; no clear D. The CDR3 runs 16 residues. Trimming pared 4 bases from V and 6 bases from J, leaving 19 bases between. CDR1 is SGHAT and CDR2 is FQNNGV in the germline V gene. CDR3 amino acids: CASSSRPTDGKNTIYF. The CDR3 DNA is TGTGCCAGCAGCTCACGACCAACGGACGGGAAAAACACCATATATTTT.

V and J are TRBV7-7 and TRBJ2-7; D unresolved. Trimming pared 1 base from V and 2 bases from J, leaving 6 bases between. Germline lookup yields CDR1 SSHAT and CDR2 FNYEAQ (reference sequence). The CDR3 has 13 residues. DNA of the CDR3: TGTGCCAGCAGCTTAGAGCCCGCCTACGAGCAGTACTTC. Its translation: CASSLEPAYEQYF.

This clone occurred a few times. The V gene is TRBV7-7, the J gene TRBJ2-5, with TRBD1 matching over 7 bases. The junction had 3 bases not matched to a gene; V was cut back by 5 bases and J by 3 bases. CDR1 and CDR2 (germline): SSHAT, FNYEAQ (reference sequence). The CDR3 sequence is 13 residues long. In DNA, the CDR3 is TGTGCCAGCAGCCCAGGACAGGAAGAGACCCAGTACTTC. It specifies CASSPGQEETQYF. Supplemented by reference TRBV7-7 and TRBJ2-5, the full variable domain reads GAGVSQSPRYKVTKRGQDVTLRCDPISSHATLYWYQQALGQGPEFLTYFNYEAQPDKSGLPSDRFSAERPEGSISTLTIQRTEQRDSAMYRCASSPGQEETQYFGPGTRLLVL.

The chain recombines TRBV5-1 with TRBJ1-1; D is undetermined. In germline, CDR1 is SGHRS, CDR2 YFSETQ. V shed 1 base and J shed 5 bases, with 15 bases lying between them. The CDR3 covers 15 residues. The CDR3 here is CASSLSSQVWTEAFF. CDR3 nucleotides: TGCGCCAGCAGCTTGTCGTCTCAGGTGTGGACTGAAGCTTTCTTT.

There are a few counts of this clone. In DNA, the CDR3 is TGTGCCAGCAGCCAGGGGGTTTACGAGCAGTACTTC. It codes for CASSQGVYEQYF. The rearrangement joins TRBV11-2 to TRBJ2-7; TRBD1 matches 7 bases. The J segment lost 4 bases and the V segment lost 5 bases, leaving 2 bases of the junction unmatched. Germline values: CDR1 SGHAT, CDR2 FQNNGV. The CDR3 has 12 residues.

The CDR3 DNA reads TGTGCCAGCTCACCGGGCAGGGTGCAGCCCCAGCATTTT. Translated, it gives CASSPGRVQPQHF. The rearrangement joins TRBV18 to TRBJ1-5, with TRBD1 as a possible D gene (5 bases). Germline CDR1 is KGHSH and CDR2 is LQKENI. V shed 3 bases and J shed 7 bases, with 10 bases lying between them. The CDR3 consists of 13 residues.

This clone has only one observation. The J gene is TRBJ2-7, the V gene TRBV14; either TRBD1 or TRBD2 may fit D (5 bases each). The CDR3 runs 18 residues. Per the germline V gene, CDR1 is SGHDN and CDR2 is FVKESK. V shed 2 bases and J shed 2 bases, with 22 bases lying between them. CDR3 DNA sequence: TGTGCCAGCAGCCAATCGTGGGCTCATTCGGGGACCCCCTACGAGCAGTACTTC. Its protein is CASSQSWAHSGTPYEQYF. The full variable domain, completed using reference TRBV14 and TRBJ2-7, is EAGVTQFPSHSVIEKGQTVTLRCDPISGHDNLYWYRRVMGKEIKFLLHFVKESKQDESGMPNNRFLAERTGGTYSTLKVQPAELEDSGVYFCASSQSWAHSGTPYEQYFGPGTRLTVT.

The chain is built from TRBV5-1 and TRBJ2-3; D is uncertain. The germline V and J ends were trimmed by 3 bases and 0 bases, with 5 bases remaining between them. Germline loops: CDR1 SGHRS, CDR2 YFSETQ. The CDR3 runs 13 residues. CDR3 loop: CASSSASTDTQYF. For the CDR3, the DNA is TGCGCCAGCAGCTCCGCTAGCACAGATACGCAGTATTTT.

The rearrangement uses TRBV6-5 and TRBJ1-1; 9 bases align to TRBD1. The CDR3 spans 14 residues. Germline V lookup: CDR1 MNHEY, CDR2 SVGAGI. The trim removed 5 bases at V and 4 bases at J, leaving 5 bases unmatched. The CDR3 loop is CASSQTGGFTEAFF. CDR3 coding DNA: TGTGCCAGCAGTCAGACAGGGGGATTCACTGAAGCTTTCTTT.

This clone was recorded only once. V is TRBV6-5 and J is TRBJ2-7; D uncertain. The CDR3 has 14 residues. Germline V CDR1 and CDR2: MNHEY, SVGAGI. V lost 6 bases, J lost 2 bases, and 14 bases lay in between. DNA of the CDR3: TGTGCCAGCAGCGCCACAGCGCCGACCTACGAGCAGTACTTC. As protein: CASSATAPTYEQYF.

Here the CDR3 reads CSVGMGREVGHEQFF. CDR3 DNA sequence: TGCAGCGTTGGGATGGGTAGGGAAGTGGGACATGAGCAGTTCTTC. The V and J genes are TRBV29-1 and TRBJ2-1, with D possibly called TRBD1 or TRBD2 (5 bases each). V dropped 4 bases and J dropped 8 bases, with 21 bases sitting between them. The CDR3 is 15 amino acids. Looked up from germline, CDR1 is SQVTM and CDR2 is ANQGSEA.

The chain is built from TRBV6-5 and TRBJ2-5; D remains unclear. The CDR3 contains 10 residues. The germline V gene has CDR1 MNHEY and CDR2 SVGAGI. V lost 6 bases to trimming and J lost 5 bases, with 4 bases between them. In DNA, the CDR3 is TGTGCCAGCAGGCAGGAGACCCAGTACTTC. The encoded protein is CASRQETQYF.

The J gene is TRBJ2-7, the V gene TRBV6-5; D is unresolved. The CDR3 is 15 residues long. From germline, CDR1 is MNHEY and CDR2 SVGAGI. Trimming took off 5 bases at V and 2 bases at J, with 16 bases between the two ends. This CDR3 reads CASSLYTVGAYEQYF. CDR3 nucleotide sequence: TGTGCCAGCAGTCTCTATACGGTTGGAGCCTACGAGCAGTACTTC.

This chain connects TRBV25-1 to TRBJ2-4, with D hard to call. CDR1 and CDR2 (germline): MGHDK, SYGVNS. CDR3 length equals 15 residues. The V and J ends lost 2 bases and 0 bases respectively, with 8 bases between them. The CDR3 region has the DNA TGTGCCAGCAGTGAAGAAGGCCTAGCCAAAAACATTCAGTACTTC. It yields the protein CASSEEGLAKNIQYF.

V usage is TRBV7-2 and J usage is TRBJ1-4, with D perhaps TRBD1 (5 bases). The CDR3 contains 13 residues. V was clipped by 1 base and J by 8 bases, with 8 bases between them. Per germline, CDR1 SGHTA and CDR2 FQGNSA. Here the CDR3 reads CASSLVEGEKLFF. As DNA, the CDR3 is TGTGCCAGCAGCTTAGTAGAGGGGGAAAAACTGTTTTTT.

The rearrangement uses TRBV29-1 and TRBJ2-7, with TRBD2 identical over 9 bases. Germline V lookup: CDR1 SQVTM, CDR2 ANQGSEA. With 6 bases clipped from V and 0 bases from J, the junction kept 6 bases outside the gene matches. The CDR3 spans 14 residues. The DNA for the CDR3 is TGCAGCGTGGGACTAGCTGAGACCTCCTACGAGCAGTACTTC. Translated: CSVGLAETSYEQYF.

This rearrangement joins TRBV27 to TRBJ1-1, with D maybe TRBD1 (5 bases). Germline CDR1 reads MNHEY; CDR2 reads SMNVEV (reference sequence). The CDR3 extends over 13 amino acids. V dropped 7 bases and J dropped 3 bases, with 12 bases sitting between them. The CDR3 DNA is TGTGCCAGCACCCAAGACAGAGACACTGAAGCTTTCTTT. Translating gives CASTQDRDTEAFF.

V gene TRBV19 combines with J gene TRBJ1-5; maybe TRBD1 (5 bases). CDR3 size: 15 residues. Trimming shortened V by 6 bases and J by 4 bases, and 16 bases separated the two germline ends. Germline CDR1 is LNHDA and CDR2 is SQIVND (reference sequence). This CDR3 reads CASSKIRDDNQPQHF. The CDR3 bases are TGTGCCAGTAGCAAAATCCGGGACGATAATCAGCCCCAGCATTTT.

The chain has TRBV27 and TRBJ1-1; 10 bases match TRBD1. The J segment lost 7 bases and the V segment lost 3 bases, leaving 17 bases of the junction unmatched. The CDR3 is made up of 18 amino acids. CDR1 MNHEY and CDR2 SMNVEV come from the germline V gene (reference sequence). Here the CDR3 reads CASSFYFGTGEPGSEAFF. The CDR3 DNA reads TGTGCCAGCAGTTTCTACTTCGGGACAGGGGAACCGGGGAGTGAAGCTTTCTTT.

The rearrangement uses TRBV9 and TRBJ1-2; 8 bases are shared with TRBD1. The length of the CDR3 is 15 residues. CDR1 is SGDLS and CDR2 is YYNGEE in the germline V gene. J was trimmed by 8 bases and V by 0 bases; bases with no gene match: 9. The CDR3 here is CASSVAGQGSGGYTF. In nucleotides, the CDR3 is TGTGCCAGCAGCGTAGCAGGACAGGGATCCGGGGGCTACACCTTC.